One and the same sample provided the 28 T cell receptor beta chains below, sequenced in a study of regulatory T cells in long-lasting Graves disease (dated by TCRdb to the early 2020s). Library method: multiplex PCR. Instrument on record: Illumina HiSeq 4000. TCR beta libraries were built with iRepertoire HTBI primers and Arm-PCR amplification of CDR3 regions. The public reads were quality trimmed at Q25 with fastp and then assembled into clones with MiXCR by TCRdb, keeping productive beta chains. Rows are unified per CDR3 protein, each entry keeping the most common DNA and genes. The table for this sample lists roughly 400,000 distinct CDR3 sequences; less than 25% of them were counted only once. The leading ten clones occupy less than 25% of the sample. The time point label corresponds to: persistent/refractory GD, antithyroid drugs over 5 years with positive TRAb. For both TCR sequencing and RNA sequencing, RNA was extracted from PBMCs using TRIzol.

The sample was peripheral blood mononuclear cells (PBMCs), taken when the disease was refractory, from a patient treated with antithyroid drugs. These receptors originate from a female donor with Graves disease.

V is TRBV6-2 or TRBV6-3 and J is TRBJ2-2, with D unresolved. Germline V gene lookup returns CDR1 MNHEY and CDR2 SVGEGT. This CDR3 has 13 residues. The ends were cut back, 9 bases at V and 3 bases at J, with 11 bases in the middle. CDR3 bases: TGTGCCAGTCGGTCCGGGCACACCGGGGAGCTGTTTTTT. It codes for CASRSGHTGELFF.

This clonotype was observed at least ten times. The CDR3 sequence is CASSIAPSRVTYNSPLHF. The CDR3 DNA is TGTGCCAGCAGCATAGCTCCATCGAGGGTGACCTATAATTCACCCCTCCACTTT. This sequence joins TRBV27 and TRBJ1-6; D gene ambiguous. The CDR3 covers 18 residues. The germline CDR1 and CDR2 sequences are MNHEY and SMNVEV (reference sequence). The germline V and J ends were trimmed by 6 bases and 2 bases, with 20 bases remaining between them.

This chain joins TRBV7-2 and TRBJ2-7; D remains ambiguous. Trimming stripped 2 bases from V and 1 base from J, with 12 bases between. This CDR3 spans 15 amino acids. The germline CDR1 and CDR2 sequences are SGHTA and FQGNSA. This chain's CDR3 is CASSLRRRVSYEQYF. The CDR3, as DNA: TGTGCCAGCAGCTTAAGGCGAAGGGTTTCCTACGAGCAGTACTTC. Supplemented by reference TRBV7-2 and TRBJ2-7, the full variable domain reads GAGVSQSPSNKVTEKGKDVELRCDPISGHTALYWYRQSLGQGLEFLIYFQGNSAPDKSGLPSDRFSAERTGGSVSTLTIQRTQQEDSAVYLCASSLRRRVSYEQYFGPGTRLTVT.

The V and J genes are TRBV19 and TRBJ1-1; tentatively, D is TRBD1 (5 bases). V lost 5 bases to trimming and J lost 5 bases, with 18 bases between them. The CDR3 length is 15 residues. Germline CDR1 reads LNHDA; CDR2 reads SQIVND (reference sequence). CDR3: CASSPHPTGATEAFF. CDR3 DNA sequence: TGTGCCAGTAGTCCCCACCCCACAGGAGCTACTGAAGCTTTCTTT.

This clonotype was counted only a few times. With a much larger clone just one base away, this may be a read error. The CDR3 is CASSLGLREAQYF. DNA of the CDR3: TGTGCCAGCAGTTTAGGACTGAGAGAGGCCCAGTACTTC. This chain connects TRBV12-3 or TRBV12-4 to TRBJ2-5; the D is unclear. The CDR3 is 13 residues long.

This clonotype was seen many times. This chain links TRBV12-3 or TRBV12-4 with TRBJ2-2, with a tentative D call TRBD1 (6 bases). V lost 7 bases to trimming and J lost 8 bases, with 17 bases between them. This CDR3 is 14 amino acids long. The CDR3 DNA reads as TGTGCCAGCAACATCGGACAGTCGCATGGGGAGCTGTTTTTT. This translates into CASNIGQSHGELFF.

At least ten counts were recorded for this clonotype. This chain connects TRBV6-2 or TRBV6-3 to TRBJ1-2, with 8 bases that match TRBD1. Germline CDR1 MNHEY, CDR2 SVGEGT. J gave up 6 bases and V 2 bases, and 8 bases lay outside the gene matches. The CDR3 has 15 amino acids. CDR3 DNA sequence: TGTGCCAGCAGTTACCCAGGGGGCGGATGGAATGGCTACACCTTC. Protein sequence: CASSYPGGGWNGYTF.

This clonotype showed up many times. This chain links TRBV27 with TRBJ2-7, with TRBD2 matching over 8 bases. The CDR3 runs to 15 residues. Unmatched junction bases numbered 6, after V lost 3 bases and J lost 2 bases. Germline CDR1 and CDR2: MNHEY and SMNVEV (reference sequence). The CDR3 DNA sequence: TGTGCCAGCAGTTTGTCCGGTAGCGGGACCTACGAGCAGTACTTC. It yields the protein CASSLSGSGTYEQYF.

Details on this clonotype: Relative to the germline gene, one junction end is altered; a read error may explain this. The chain combines TRBV18 with TRBJ2-4, with 9 positions matching TRBD2. The CDR3 has 15 amino acids. Germline CDR1 and CDR2: KGHSH and LQKENI. In DNA, the CDR3 is TGTGCCAGCTCACCACCGAATAGCGGGAGTTTTGAGCAGTCCTTC. It encodes CASSPPNSGSFEQSF.

On this clonotype: A read error may account for a junction end that differs from germline. The CDR3 DNA reads as TGTGTCAGCTCAGCGGGACGCTCCTACGAGCAGTACTTC. Translating it yields CVSSAGRSYEQYF. The chain combines TRBV18 with TRBJ2-7; 7 bases match TRBD2. Per germline, CDR1 KGHSH and CDR2 LQKENI. The CDR3 runs to 13 residues.

This clonotype was seen a handful of times. The CDR3 protein is CASTRAGELFF. CDR3 sequence (DNA): TGTGCCAGCACTAGGGCCGGGGAGCTGTTTTTT. The chain has TRBV6-2 or TRBV6-3 and TRBJ2-2, with D unresolved. This CDR3 is built from 11 residues. V lost 7 bases, J lost 6 bases, and 6 bases lay in between. Germline assignment: CDR1 MNHEY and CDR2 SVGEGT.

This clonotype was detected once. The chain uses TRBV4-1 and TRBJ2-5, with 7 bases lining up with TRBD2. The CDR3 totals 14 residues. V gave up 1 base and J gave up 4 bases; unmatched junction bases: 3. CDR1 MGHRA and CDR2 YSYEKL come from the germline V gene. This CDR3 is CASSQGGGGETQYF. The CDR3 region has the DNA TGCGCCAGCAGCCAAGGAGGCGGGGGAGAGACCCAGTACTTC.

This clonotype was seen many times. This rearrangement joins TRBV6-2 or TRBV6-3 to TRBJ2-7, with D hard to call. CDR1 is MNHEY and CDR2 is SVGEGT in the germline V gene. The CDR3 covers 12 residues. Deletions cut 7 bases from V and 2 bases from J, with 9 bases between. In DNA, the CDR3 is TGTGCCAGCAAGAGTCCGACCTACGAGCAGTACTTC. Protein product: CASKSPTYEQYF.

This clonotype has a count of ten or more. The rearrangement uses TRBV6-1 and TRBJ2-7; D ambiguous. The CDR3 totals 14 residues. Germline CDR1 reads MNHNS; CDR2 reads SASEGT. The V gene lost 6 bases and the J gene lost 5 bases, with 17 bases spanning the gap. The CDR3 region has the DNA TGTGCCAGCAGCAGACACGTCGTGCCCCACGAGCAGTACTTC. This sequence encodes CASSRHVVPHEQYF.

This clonotype has at least ten counts. The rearrangement uses TRBV28 and TRBJ2-2; TRBD1 matches at 7 bases. The CDR3 sequence is 16 residues long. The V gene end was trimmed by 5 bases and the J gene end by 2 bases; junction bases not matched to a gene: 8. Germline CDR1 MDHEN, CDR2 SYDVKM. CDR3 DNA: TGTGCCAGCAGTCCTAGGACAGGCCTTAACACCGGGGAGCTGTTTTTT. It specifies CASSPRTGLNTGELFF.

This clonotype was seen many times. The chain uses TRBV6-5 and TRBJ1-1; possibly TRBD1 for D (6 bases). Germline loops: CDR1 MNHEY, CDR2 SVGAGI. This CDR3 comprises 17 residues. With 4 bases removed from V and 0 bases from J, the gap between germline ends came to 18 bases. CDR3 residues: CASSSIRGKRMNTEAFF. CDR3 in DNA: TGTGCCAGCAGTTCTATAAGGGGGAAGAGAATGAACACTGAAGCTTTCTTT.

This clonotype was recorded many times. V and J are TRBV28 and TRBJ1-2, with a possible D match to TRBD1 (5 bases). CDR1 and CDR2 (germline): MDHEN, SYDVKM. With 3 bases removed from V and 7 bases from J, the gap between germline ends came to 9 bases. This CDR3 comprises 12 residues. The CDR3 bases are TGTGCCAGCAGTTTGGGGGGTGCTGGCTACACCTTC. This sequence encodes CASSLGGAGYTF.

A few counts support this clonotype. Compared with germline, one end of the junction differs, possibly owing to a read error. CDR3 residues: CSVKGRDTKAFF. The CDR3 DNA is TGCAGCGTTAAGGGCAGGGACACTAAAGCTTTCTTT. The chain employs TRBV29-1 and TRBJ1-1; tentatively, D is TRBD1 (6 bases). Germline V gives CDR1 SQVTM, CDR2 ANQGSEA. This CDR3 comprises 12 residues.

A single count supports this clonotype. The V call is TRBV7-8, the J call TRBJ1-1; perhaps TRBD1 as D (6 bases). Germline-derived CDR1 and CDR2 are SGHVS and FQNEAQ. CDR3 length: 13 residues. Trimming pared 5 bases from V and 6 bases from J, leaving 13 bases between. The CDR3 region has the DNA TGTGCCAGCAGCCGGACCGGGGGCGCTGAAGCTTTCTTT. This codes for CASSRTGGAEAFF.

This clonotype came up a few times. This chain joins TRBV30 and TRBJ1-1; 8 nucleotides align to TRBD1. J lost 10 bases, V lost 0 bases, and 4 bases had no gene match. Per germline, CDR1 GTSNPN and CDR2 SVGIG (reference sequence). This CDR3 is built from 12 residues. DNA of the CDR3: TGTGCCTGGAGTGTATCCAGGGGGCGAGCTTTCTTT. As protein: CAWSVSRGRAFF.

The CDR3 DNA follows: TGCAGCGGCATAATCTCTAACGGAGACGGCAATGAGCAGTTCTTC. It specifies CSGIISNGDGNEQFF. The chain employs TRBV29-1 and TRBJ2-1; unclear D gene. Germline CDR1 is SQVTM and CDR2 is ANQGSEA. The CDR3 contains 15 residues. V lost 7 bases to trimming and J lost 6 bases, with 22 bases between them.

The chain combines TRBV5-5 with TRBJ2-7; 7 positions agree with TRBD1. The CDR3 totals 13 residues. V shed 4 bases, J shed 5 bases, and the junction held 6 bases outside the gene matches. Looked up from germline, CDR1 is SGHKS and CDR2 is YYEKEE (reference sequence). CDR3 amino acids: CASSPLGGHEQYF. As DNA, the CDR3 is TGTGCCAGCAGCCCGTTAGGGGGCCACGAGCAGTACTTC. Looking up the rest from reference TRBV5-5 and TRBJ2-7 gives the full variable domain: DAGVTQSPTHLIKTRGQQVTLRCSPISGHKSVSWYQQVLGQGPQFIFQYYEKEERGRGNFPDRFSARQFPNYSSELNVNALLLGDSALYLCASSPLGGHEQYFGPGTRLTVT.

A few counts support this clonotype. The chain recombines TRBV3-1 with TRBJ2-2; D is perhaps TRBD1 or TRBD2 (5 bases each). The ends were cut back, 4 bases at V and 7 bases at J, with 16 bases in the middle. CDR1 and CDR2 (germline): LGHDT, YNNKEL (reference sequence). CDR3 length: 15 amino acids. The CDR3, as DNA: TGTGCCAGCAGCCGGGACCCGAAAAGGGGCGGGGAGCTGTTTTTT. Amino acids: CASSRDPKRGGELFF.

The chain uses TRBV7-9 and TRBJ2-3, with 12 bases identical to TRBD2. Germline V CDR1 and CDR2: SEHNR, FQNEAQ (reference sequence). V lost 5 bases, J lost 0 bases, and 3 bases stayed unmatched. The CDR3 consists of 16 residues. CDR3 sequence reads: CASSRGLAGSTDTQYF. DNA for the CDR3: TGTGCCAGCAGCCGAGGACTAGCGGGAAGCACAGATACGCAGTATTTT.

In its sample, this clonotype was seen a few times. The genes are TRBV20-1 and TRBJ1-2; D ambiguous. CDR1 and CDR2 (germline): DFQATT, SNEGSKA (reference sequence). The germline V and J ends were trimmed by 4 bases and 4 bases, with 22 bases remaining between them. This CDR3 has 16 amino acids. In DNA form, the CDR3 reads TGCAGTGCTAAGAAACCAGAAAACCGGGCTTCCTATGGCTACACCTTC. Translating it yields CSAKKPENRASYGYTF.

This clonotype was detected ten times or more. CDR3 sequence (DNA): TGTGCCAGCAGTCCACCGGACAGGGGCCCCTACGAGCAGTACTTC. Its translation is CASSPPDRGPYEQYF. The chain combines TRBV12-3 or TRBV12-4 with TRBJ2-7, with 9 bases that match TRBD1. V trimming: 5 bases; J trimming: 2 bases; junction bases outside the gene matches: 7. This CDR3 has 15 residues.

This clonotype was recorded many times. This chain uses TRBV11-2 with TRBJ2-7; D possibly corresponds to TRBD1 (7 bases). CDR1 is SGHAT, CDR2 FQNNGV, per germline. V shed 5 bases and J shed 3 bases, with 14 bases lying between them. This CDR3 is 14 amino acids long. The CDR3 spells CASSIGRDSYEQYF. CDR3 nucleotide sequence: TGTGCCAGCAGCATAGGGCGGGACAGCTACGAGCAGTACTTC. The whole variable domain, filled in from reference TRBV11-2 and TRBJ2-7, reads EAGVAQSPRYKIIEKRQSVAFWCNPISGHATLYWYQQILGQGPKLLIQFQNNGVVDDSQLPKDRFSAERLKGVDSTLKIQPAKLEDSAVYLCASSIGRDSYEQYFGPGTRLTVT.

This clonotype has just a few counts. The rearrangement uses TRBV28 and TRBJ2-3; 7 bases are a match to TRBD2. Germline CDR1 is MDHEN and CDR2 is SYDVKM. The length of the CDR3 is 18 residues. J gave up 1 base and V 3 bases, and 13 bases lay outside the gene matches. CDR3 in DNA: TGTGCCAGCAGTTTCCCCTTTGGGGGAGGGCCGGGCACAGATACGCAGTATTTT. It is translated as CASSFPFGGGPGTDTQYF.